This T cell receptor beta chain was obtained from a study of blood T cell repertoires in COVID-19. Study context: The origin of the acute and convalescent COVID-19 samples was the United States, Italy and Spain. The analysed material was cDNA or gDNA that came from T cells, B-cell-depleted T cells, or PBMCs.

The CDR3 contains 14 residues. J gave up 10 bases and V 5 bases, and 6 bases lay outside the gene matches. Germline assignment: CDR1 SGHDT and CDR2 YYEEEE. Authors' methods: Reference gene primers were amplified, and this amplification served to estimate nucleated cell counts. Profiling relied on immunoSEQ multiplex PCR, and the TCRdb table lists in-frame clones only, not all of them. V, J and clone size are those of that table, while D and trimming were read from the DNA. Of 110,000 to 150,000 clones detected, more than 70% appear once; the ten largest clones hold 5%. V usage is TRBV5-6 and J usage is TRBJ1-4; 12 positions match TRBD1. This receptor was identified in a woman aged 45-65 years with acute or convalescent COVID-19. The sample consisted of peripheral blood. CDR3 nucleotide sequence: TGTGCCAGCAGTACCGGGACAGGGGGCAGAAAACTGTTTTTT. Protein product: CASSTGTGGRKLFF.